This TCR beta chain was obtained from a study of blood T cell repertoires in COVID-19. Study-level background: There were acute and convalescent COVID-19 samples, and they came from the United States, Italy and Spain.

CDR3 length: 12 residues. The V gene's germline CDR1 is SQVTM and CDR2 ANQGSEA. V trimming: 5 bases; J trimming: 9 bases; junction bases outside the gene matches: 9. The authors' processing: Using reference gene primer amplification, nucleated cell counts were estimated. Some clones are missing from TCRdb's copy, which holds only in-frame ones; the method was immunoSEQ multiplex PCR. That table gives V, J and clone size, and the DNA gave D and trimming. The table has fewer than 400,000 clones, more than 75% seen once. Participants spanned ages about 18 to 100 years and resided in some 22 US areas. Participants were placed into cohorts based on the clinical history they reported.

This chain joins TRBV29-1 and TRBJ1-1, with 7 positions matching TRBD1. The receptor was isolated from a man aged 30 to 39 who had recovered from COVID-19. Sequencing was performed on PBMCs or T cells enriched from blood (not recorded which). CDR3 coding DNA: TGCAGCGTTTCTAGTCCGGGACAGCAAGCTTTCTTT. The encoded protein is CSVSSPGQQAFF.